One sample yielded the 14 T cell receptor beta chains listed below, sequenced in a study of blood T cell repertoires in COVID-19. Some clones are missing from TCRdb's copy, which holds only in-frame ones; the method was immunoSEQ multiplex PCR. Counted here are about 440,000 clones, roughly 90% occurring once; the ten biggest clones make up about 4.3%. Source material: peripheral blood. These receptors all come from a woman aged 25 to 39 with acute or convalescent COVID-19.

This clone was counted a few times. This chain connects TRBV30 to TRBJ2-7; TRBD2 matches at 11 bases. V lost 8 bases, J lost 5 bases, and 11 bases stayed unmatched. CDR1 and CDR2 from the germline V gene are GTSNPN and SVGIG (reference sequence). The CDR3 has 14 amino acids. In DNA, the CDR3 is TGTGCCGGAGATAGCGGGGGGGCCGGCGACGAGCAGTACTTC. It specifies CAGDSGGAGDEQYF.

This clone was found a few times. The chain carries TRBV7-6 and TRBJ1-1; possibly TRBD1 for D (6 bases). The CDR3 is made up of 14 amino acids. V was cut by 5 bases and J by 4 bases, with 14 bases left in between. The germline gives CDR1 SGHVS, CDR2 FNYEAQ. CDR3 sequence reads: CASSPGGTGTEAFF. For the CDR3, the DNA is TGTGCCAGCAGCCCGGGGGGCACGGGCACTGAAGCTTTCTTT.

The rearrangement links TRBV12-5 to TRBJ2-5, with 8 bases fitting TRBD1. This CDR3 spans 15 amino acids. V was clipped by 5 bases and J by 3 bases; unmatched bases: 8. Germline-derived CDR1 and CDR2 are LGHNT and FRNRAP. Here the CDR3 reads CASGTGGQTKETQYF. The CDR3 DNA is TGTGCTAGTGGTACAGGGGGTCAAACTAAAGAGACCCAGTACTTC.

Comment on this clone: The sample has other DNA sequences that encode this CDR3 too. V gene TRBV5-1 combines with J gene TRBJ1-2; 12 positions agree with TRBD1. CDR1 SGHRS and CDR2 YFSETQ come from the germline V gene. The CDR3 runs 18 residues. With V trimmed by 0 bases and J by 0 bases, 6 bases remained unmatched. CDR3 nucleotides: TGCGCCAGCAGCTTGGAGGGACAGGGGGCGAAGGCTAACTATGGCTACACCTTC. It translates to CASSLEGQGAKANYGYTF. The variable domain in full, completed from reference TRBV5-1 and TRBJ1-2, reads KAGVTQTPRYLIKTRGQQVTLSCSPISGHRSVSWYQQTPGQGLQFLFEYFSETQRNKGNFPGRFSGRQFSNSRSEMNVSTLELGDSALYLCASSLEGQGAKANYGYTFGSGTRLTVV.

This chain links TRBV7-9 with TRBJ2-1; the match to TRBD1 covers 9 bases. With V trimmed by 2 bases and J by 8 bases, 4 bases remained unmatched. CDR3 size: 14 residues. From germline, CDR1 is SEHNR and CDR2 FQNEAQ (reference sequence). CDR3 DNA: TGTGCCAGCAGCTTATGGGACAGGGTCTATGAGCAGTTCTTC. Translation: CASSLWDRVYEQFF.

V is TRBV6-1 and J is TRBJ2-7, with D unresolved. In germline, CDR1 is MNHNS, CDR2 SASEGT. The CDR3 has 16 amino acids. Trimming removed 1 base at V and 0 bases at J, with 13 bases between. The CDR3 DNA follows: TGTGCCAGCAGTGAAGTTGGTGACTCTACCTCCTACGAGCAGTACTTC. It encodes CASSEVGDSTSYEQYF.

In DNA form, the CDR3 reads TGTGCCATCAGTGAGTGGGCGTTCTACGAGCAGTACTTC. The encoded protein is CAISEWAFYEQYF. The chain carries TRBV10-3 and TRBJ2-7; no definite D call. Trimming left V 1 base short and J 3 bases short, with 7 bases between. There are 13 residues in the CDR3. In germline, CDR1 is ENHRY, CDR2 SYGVKD.

As regards this clone: Other DNA sequences in this specimen translate into the identical CDR3. This chain joins TRBV28 and TRBJ1-2, with 10 bases lining up with TRBD1. CDR3 size: 13 residues. Germline V gene data show CDR1 as MDHEN and CDR2 as SYDVKM. Losses at the gene ends were 2 bases for V and 6 bases for J; bases not matched to a gene: 0. This CDR3 reads CASSLGQGDGYTF. In DNA form, the CDR3 reads TGTGCCAGCAGTTTAGGACAGGGGGATGGCTACACCTTC.

This clone was picked up one time. V is TRBV29-1 and J is TRBJ2-3; possibly TRBD1 for D (6 bases). Trimming removed 7 bases at V and 3 bases at J, with 8 bases between. This CDR3 region has 11 residues. Germline V gene sequence: CDR1 SQVTM, CDR2 ANQGSEA. CDR3 DNA: TGCAGCGGGGGACAAACAGATACGCAGTATTTT. It codes for CSGGQTDTQYF.

The V call is TRBV6-1, the J call TRBJ2-4; TRBD2 matches 7 bases. CDR3 size: 16 residues. Trimming took 3 bases from V and 4 from J; bases not matched to a gene: 9. Per the germline V gene, CDR1 is MNHNS and CDR2 is SASEGT. The DNA of the CDR3 is TGTGCCAGCAGTGATGGGGGGGTTAACCTGAAAAACATTCAGTACTTC. This encodes CASSDGGVNLKNIQYF.

With regard to this clone: Other DNA variants within this sample encode the same CDR3. The genes are TRBV5-1 and TRBJ2-1; the D gene is possibly TRBD1 (5 bases). Trimming took 5 bases from V and 3 from J, leaving 9 bases between them. This CDR3 has 13 amino acids. Germline V gives CDR1 SGHRS, CDR2 YFSETQ. The CDR3 DNA is TGCGCCAGCAGACCTGACAGCTACAATGAGCAGTTCTTC. This sequence encodes CASRPDSYNEQFF.

Ten or more counts support this clone. This rearrangement joins TRBV7-8 to TRBJ1-5; no clear D. Germline CDR1 and CDR2: SGHVS and FQNEAQ. The CDR3 sequence is 15 residues long. V gave up 5 bases and J gave up 7 bases, with 18 bases separating them. The CDR3 here is CASSQNTRLGQPQHF. As DNA, the CDR3 is TGTGCCAGCAGCCAAAACACAAGGCTCGGGCAGCCCCAGCATTTT. Together with reference TRBV7-8 and TRBJ1-5, the CDR3 gives the full variable domain: GAGVSQSPRYKVAKRGQDVALRCDPISGHVSLFWYQQALGQGPEFLTYFQNEAQLDKSGLPSDRFFAERPEGSVSTLKIQRTQQEDSAVYLCASSQNTRLGQPQHFGDGTRLSIL.

The chain carries TRBV20-1 and TRBJ2-7, with a weak D call TRBD2 (7 bases). This CDR3 spans 15 amino acids. Trimming took off 3 bases at V and 2 bases at J, with 17 bases between the two ends. Germline-derived CDR1 and CDR2 are DFQATT and SNEGSKA (reference sequence). The CDR3 DNA follows: TGCAGTGCTAGTGGAGAGGGGGGGGCCGCCTACGAGCAGTACTTC. It encodes CSASGEGGAAYEQYF.

This clone was counted a single time. V and J are TRBV15 and TRBJ2-3; 14 positions match TRBD2. CDR1 is LNHNV, CDR2 YYDKDF, per germline (reference sequence). V lost 9 bases and J lost 5; bases outside the gene matches: 10. The CDR3 contains 16 residues. The CDR3 loop is CATRERLAGGQDTQYF. The CDR3 DNA is TGTGCCACTCGAGAGCGACTAGCGGGGGGGCAAGATACGCAGTATTTT. Using reference TRBV15 and TRBJ2-3 for the parts outside the CDR3, the full variable domain is DAMVIQNPRYQVTQFGKPVTLSCSQTLNHNVMYWYQQKSSQAPKLLFHYYDKDFNNEADTPDNFQSRRPNTSFCFLDIRSPGLGDTAMYLCATRERLAGGQDTQYFGPGTRLTVL.